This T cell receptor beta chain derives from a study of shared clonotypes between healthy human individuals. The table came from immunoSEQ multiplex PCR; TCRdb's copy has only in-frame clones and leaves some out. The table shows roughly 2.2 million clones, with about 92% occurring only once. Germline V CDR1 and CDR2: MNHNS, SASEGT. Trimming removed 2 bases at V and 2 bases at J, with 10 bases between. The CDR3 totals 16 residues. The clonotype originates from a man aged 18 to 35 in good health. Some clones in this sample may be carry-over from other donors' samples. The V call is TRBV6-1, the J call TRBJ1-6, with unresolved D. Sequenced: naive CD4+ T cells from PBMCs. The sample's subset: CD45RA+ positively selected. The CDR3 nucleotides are TGTGCCAGCAGTGAAATTACTAGACCCTATAATTCACCCCTCCACTTT. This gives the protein CASSEITRPYNSPLHF.